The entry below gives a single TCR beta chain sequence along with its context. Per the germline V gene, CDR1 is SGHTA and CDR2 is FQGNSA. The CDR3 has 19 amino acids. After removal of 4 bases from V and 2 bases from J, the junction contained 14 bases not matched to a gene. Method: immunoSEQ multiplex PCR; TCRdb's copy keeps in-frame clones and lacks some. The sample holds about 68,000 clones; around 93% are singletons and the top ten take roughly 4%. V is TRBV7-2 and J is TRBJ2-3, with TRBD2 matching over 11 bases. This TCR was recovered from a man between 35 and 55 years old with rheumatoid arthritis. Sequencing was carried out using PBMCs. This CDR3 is CASSSLLAGGPLPTDTQYF. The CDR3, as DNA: TGTGCCAGCAGCTCCCTCCTAGCGGGAGGTCCCCTTCCCACAGATACGCAGTATTTT.